This record covers a single T cell receptor (beta chain). The data are from a study of T cell changes during pregnancy in multiple sclerosis. CDR3 length: 17 amino acids. Germline loops: CDR1 MNHNS, CDR2 SASEGT. V gave up 0 bases and J gave up 5 bases; unmatched junction bases: 1. TCRdb keeps only in-frame clones here, not all; method: immunoSEQ multiplex PCR. The data contain tens of thousands of clones, 90% of them singletons. The sample was peripheral blood, taken after pregnancy. This receptor was identified in a female donor in good health, enrolled as a control in a pregnancy study. The rearrangement uses TRBV6-1 and TRBJ2-2; 15 bases agree with TRBD2. The chain's CDR3 is CASSEAGLAGGTGELFF. The CDR3 DNA sequence: TGTGCCAGCAGTGAAGCGGGACTAGCGGGGGGTACCGGGGAGCTGTTTTTT.